Only a few counts were recorded for the clone carrying this T cell receptor beta chain. Its antigen is still unknown. This record belongs to a study of response to subunit inactivated influenza vaccine. MiXCR, run by TCRdb on the RT-PCR reads, gives a single entry per CDR3 protein. The profile covers 540,000 or so distinct CDR3 sequences, with over 10% appearing a single time and under 15% taken by the ten largest. V gave up 9 bases and J gave up 0 bases, with 7 bases separating them. From germline, CDR1 is KGHDR and CDR2 SFDVKD. The CDR3 is made up of 13 amino acids. Whole-study results and caveats: The study's authors posited that every seasonal influenza vaccination enlists few new T cells.

This receptor was identified in a man aged 45-60 years who received an inactivated influenza vaccine. This sequence joins TRBV24-1 and TRBJ2-2; D not resolved. This sample comprised PBMCs from blood, obtained roughly 46 days after vaccination. CDR3 loop: CATQLANTGELFF. As DNA, the CDR3 is TGTGCCACCCAGCTAGCGAACACCGGGGAGCTGTTTTTT.